A selection of T cell receptor beta chains follows, all from one sample in a study of T cell responses to AZD1222 COVID-19 vaccine. The method was immunoSEQ multiplex PCR; TCRdb's version includes in-frame clones alone and lacks a portion of them. The profile shows 140,000 or so clones, about 91% of them singletons. Source: peripheral blood, taken on day 0 of AZD1222 vaccination. The receptors were sampled from an adult in good health. Both conserved end residues are part of each CDR3. D genes are given only for firm matches. The listing skips clone size in some rows; elsewhere it reads once, few, many or a size class.

cdr3_aa | cdr3_nt | clone_size | j_call | v_call | d_call | cdr3_length
CASSFKPPMTGRSYEQYF | TGTGCCAGCAGTTTCAAACCCCCGATGACAGGGAGGTCCTACGAGCAGTACTTC | once | TRBJ2-7 | TRBV27 | NA | 18
CASRLGDRVPGNTIYF | TGTGCAAGTCGCTTAGGGGACAGGGTACCCGGAAACACCATATATTTT | NA | TRBJ1-3 | TRBV12-2 | NA | 16
CASSFSGNTGELFF | TGTGCCAGCAGTTTTAGCGGGAACACCGGGGAGCTGTTTTTT | NA | TRBJ2-2 | TRBV28 | NA | 14
CASNRRSSYEQYF | TGTGCCAGCAACAGGAGGAGCTCCTACGAGCAGTACTTC | NA | TRBJ2-7 | TRBV7-9 | NA | 13
CASSLAGSTEAFF | TGTGCCAGCAGCTTGGCAGGGAGCACTGAAGCTTTCTTT | NA | TRBJ1-1 | TRBV5-6 | NA | 13
CASSDDWGSEQFF | TGTGCCAGTAGTGACGACTGGGGAAGTGAGCAGTTCTTC | NA | TRBJ2-1 | TRBV19 | NA | 13
CASSSPRDRGSNQPQHF | TGTGCCAGCAGTTCCCCGAGGGACAGGGGCTCAAATCAGCCCCAGCATTTT | NA | TRBJ1-5 | TRBV6-2/TRBV6-3 | TRBD1 | 17
CAWSRYLISPSYEQYF | TGTGCCTGGTCAAGGTACCTGATATCCCCCTCCTACGAGCAGTACTTC | NA | TRBJ2-7 | TRBV30 | NA | 16
CASSHRGSGDQPQHF | TGTGCCAGCAGCCACAGGGGTTCGGGTGATCAGCCCCAGCATTTT | NA | TRBJ1-5 | TRBV7-2 | TRBD1 | 15
CASSSLTGSGYGYTF | TGCGCCAGCAGCTCACTTACAGGGTCTGGATATGGCTACACCTTC | NA | TRBJ1-2 | TRBV5-1 | NA | 15
CATSRVGGDTEAFF | TGTGCCACCAGCAGGGTAGGGGGCGATACTGAAGCTTTCTTT | NA | TRBJ1-1 | TRBV15 | TRBD1 | 14
CASSQPPLASGELFF | TGTGCCAGCAGCCAACCTCCTCTAGCCTCCGGGGAGCTGTTTTTT | NA | TRBJ2-2 | TRBV3-1/TRBV3-2 | NA | 15
CASSQFTGGYEQFF | TGTGCCAGCAGTCAGTTCACGGGTGGCTATGAGCAGTTCTTC | NA | TRBJ2-1 | TRBV6-6 | NA | 14
CASSLARNTEAFF | TGTGCCAGCAGCTTGGCAAGGAACACTGAAGCTTTCTTT | NA | TRBJ1-1 | TRBV7-2 | NA | 13
CASSLDLQGYTEAFF | TGTGCCAGCAGCTTGGACCTACAGGGTTACACTGAAGCTTTCTTT | once | TRBJ1-1 | TRBV5-4 | NA | 15
CASSLVTGNGGNQPQHF | TGTGCCAGCAGCTTGGTAACGGGGAACGGAGGCAATCAGCCCCAGCATTTT | NA | TRBJ1-5 | TRBV5-5 | NA | 17
CASSPSSGTNGETQYF | TGTGCCAGCAGCCCCTCTAGCGGGACTAACGGAGAGACCCAGTACTTC | once | TRBJ2-5 | TRBV7-6 | TRBD2 | 16
CASSQEGLKTQYF | TGTGCCAGCAGCCAAGAGGGTTTGAAGACCCAGTACTTC | NA | TRBJ2-5 | TRBV3-1/TRBV3-2 | NA | 13
CASSLLSRQDSPLHF | TGTGCCAGCAGTTTATTAAGCAGACAGGATTCACCCCTCCACTTT | NA | TRBJ1-6 | TRBV27 | NA | 15
CSVTGATNEKLFF | TGCAGCGTTACAGGGGCAACTAATGAAAAACTGTTTTTT | NA | TRBJ1-4 | TRBV29-1 | TRBD1 | 13
CASSQDQGGSRNEQFF | TGCGCCAGCAGCCAAGATCAGGGCGGGAGTAGGAATGAGCAGTTCTTC | once | TRBJ2-1 | TRBV4-1 | TRBD2 | 16
CASKLTGGFAGELFF | TGTGCCAGCAAACTTACAGGGGGCTTTGCCGGGGAGCTGTTTTTT | NA | TRBJ2-2 | TRBV6-5 | TRBD1 | 15
CASSPHPPGGWNTEAFF | TGTGCCAGCAGCCCACACCCTCCTGGGGGGTGGAACACTGAAGCTTTCTTT | NA | TRBJ1-1 | TRBV9 | NA | 17
CASSPLGQYEQYF | TGTGCCAGCTCACCGTTAGGGCAGTACGAGCAGTACTTC | NA | TRBJ2-7 | TRBV18 | NA | 13
CATSRSGSGANVLTF | TGTGCCACCAGCAGGTCCGGCTCTGGGGCCAACGTCCTGACTTTC | NA | TRBJ2-6 | TRBV15 | NA | 15
CASSPRTGLNYGYTF | TGTGCCAGCAGCCCTCGGACAGGGCTTAACTATGGCTACACCTTC | few | TRBJ1-2 | TRBV27 | TRBD1 | 15
CASSLETGVTTEAFF | TGTGCCAGCAGCCTTGAGACAGGGGTGACCACTGAAGCTTTCTTT | NA | TRBJ1-1 | TRBV7-2 | TRBD1 | 15
CASSESGRADTQYF | TGTGCCAGCAGTGAGTCCGGGAGGGCCGATACGCAGTATTTT | NA | TRBJ2-3 | TRBV6-1 | TRBD2 | 14
CASSLGGQEQFF | TGTGCCAGCAGCTTAGGCGGACAGGAGCAGTTCTTC | NA | TRBJ2-1 | TRBV7-2 | NA | 12
CASSPSQRTEAFF | TGTGCCAGCAGCCCCTCGCAGAGGACAGAAGCTTTCTTT | NA | TRBJ1-1 | TRBV11-2 | NA | 13
CAWGATSYGYTF | TGTGCCTGGGGGGCCACCTCCTATGGCTACACCTTC | NA | TRBJ1-2 | TRBV30 | NA | 12
CASSPFGGSFDEQFF | TGCGCCAGCAGCCCTTTCGGCGGGAGTTTCGATGAGCAGTTCTTC | NA | TRBJ2-1 | TRBV5-1 | TRBD2 | 15
CASSPSGLSSYEQYF | TGTGCCAGCAGCCCTAGCGGCCTTAGCTCCTACGAGCAGTACTTC | NA | TRBJ2-7 | TRBV3-1/TRBV3-2 | TRBD2 | 15
CASSLAGGAYEQYF | TGCGCCAGCAGCCTAGCGGGAGGGGCCTACGAGCAGTACTTC | NA | TRBJ2-7 | TRBV5-1 | TRBD2 | 14
CASSHRTGQPQHF | TGTGCCAGCAGTCACCGGACCGGCCAGCCCCAGCATTTT | NA | TRBJ1-5 | TRBV27 | NA | 13
CASSLATGNTEAFF | TGTGCCAGCAGCTTAGCCACAGGGAACACTGAAGCTTTCTTT | once | TRBJ1-1 | TRBV7-9 | NA | 14
CASSPLAGWETQYF | TGTGCCAGCAGCCCTCTAGCGGGATGGGAGACCCAGTACTTC | NA | TRBJ2-5 | TRBV11-2 | TRBD2 | 14
CASSKGYNEQFF | TGTGCCAGCAGTAAGGGCTACAATGAGCAGTTCTTC | NA | TRBJ2-1 | TRBV27 | NA | 12
CASSLGSSGNTIYF | TGTGCCAGCAGCTTAGGAAGCTCTGGAAACACCATATATTTT | NA | TRBJ1-3 | TRBV11-2 | NA | 14
CASSPGTGAGNTEAFF | TGTGCCAGCTCACCAGGGACAGGGGCCGGGAACACTGAAGCTTTCTTT | NA | TRBJ1-1 | TRBV18 | TRBD1 | 16
CASSLRNYYEQYF | TGTGCCAGTAGTCTCCGTAATTACTACGAGCAGTACTTC | NA | TRBJ2-7 | TRBV19 | NA | 13
CASSEPDRNYEQYF | TGTGCCAGCAGTGAACCCGACAGGAATTACGAGCAGTACTTC | NA | TRBJ2-7 | TRBV2 | NA | 14